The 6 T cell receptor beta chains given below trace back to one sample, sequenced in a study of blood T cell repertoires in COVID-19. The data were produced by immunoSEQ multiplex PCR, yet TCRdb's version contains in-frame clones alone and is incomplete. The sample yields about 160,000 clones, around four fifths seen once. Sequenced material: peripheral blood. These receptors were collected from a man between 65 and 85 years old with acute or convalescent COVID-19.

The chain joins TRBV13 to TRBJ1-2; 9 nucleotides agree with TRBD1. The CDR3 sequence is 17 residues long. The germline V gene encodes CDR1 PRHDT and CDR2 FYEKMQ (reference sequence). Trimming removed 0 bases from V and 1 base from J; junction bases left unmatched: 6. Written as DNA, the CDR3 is TGTGCCAGCAGCTTAGGGGACAGGGGTTCCGATAACTATGGCTACACCTTC. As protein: CASSLGDRGSDNYGYTF.

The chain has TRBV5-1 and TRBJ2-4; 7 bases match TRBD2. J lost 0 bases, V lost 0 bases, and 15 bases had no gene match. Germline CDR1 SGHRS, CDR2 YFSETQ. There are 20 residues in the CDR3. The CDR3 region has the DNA TGCGCCAGCAGCTTGGCCGGAGAGCATGCAGGGAGGGTAGCCAAAAACATTCAGTACTTC. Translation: CASSLAGEHAGRVAKNIQYF. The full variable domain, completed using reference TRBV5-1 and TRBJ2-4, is KAGVTQTPRYLIKTRGQQVTLSCSPISGHRSVSWYQQTPGQGLQFLFEYFSETQRNKGNFPGRFSGRQFSNSRSEMNVSTLELGDSALYLCASSLAGEHAGRVAKNIQYFGAGTRLSVL.

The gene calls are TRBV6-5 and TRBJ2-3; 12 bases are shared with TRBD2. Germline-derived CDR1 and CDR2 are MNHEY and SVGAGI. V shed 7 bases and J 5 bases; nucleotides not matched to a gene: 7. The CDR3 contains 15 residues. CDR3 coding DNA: TGTGCCAGCACAAGACTAGCGGGAGACATAGATACGCAGTATTTT. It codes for CASTRLAGDIDTQYF.

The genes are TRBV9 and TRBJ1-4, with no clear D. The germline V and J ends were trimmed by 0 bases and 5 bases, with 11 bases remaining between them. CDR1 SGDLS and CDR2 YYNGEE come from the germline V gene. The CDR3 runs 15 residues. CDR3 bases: TGTGCCAGCAGCGTAGGAGGCCAGTTAAATGAAAAACTGTTTTTT. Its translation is CASSVGGQLNEKLFF. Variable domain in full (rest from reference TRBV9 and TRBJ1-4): DSGVTQTPKHLITATGQRVTLRCSPRSGDLSVYWYQQSLDQGLQFLIQYYNGEERAKGNILERFSAQQFPDLHSELNLSSLELGDSALYFCASSVGGQLNEKLFFGSGTQLSVL.

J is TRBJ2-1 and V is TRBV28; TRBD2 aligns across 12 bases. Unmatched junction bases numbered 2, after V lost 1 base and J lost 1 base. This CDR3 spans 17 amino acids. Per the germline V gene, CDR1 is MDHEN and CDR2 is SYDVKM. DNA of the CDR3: TGTGCCAGCAGTTTATCGACTAGCGGGAGATCCTACAATGAGCAGTTCTTC. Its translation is CASSLSTSGRSYNEQFF.

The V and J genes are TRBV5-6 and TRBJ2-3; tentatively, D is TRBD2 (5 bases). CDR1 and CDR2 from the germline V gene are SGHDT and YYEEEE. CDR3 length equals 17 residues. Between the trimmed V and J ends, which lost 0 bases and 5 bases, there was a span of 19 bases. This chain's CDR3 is CASSLGVARAPGDTQYF. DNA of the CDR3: TGTGCCAGCAGCTTGGGGGTAGCGAGGGCCCCAGGAGATACGCAGTATTTT.